A selection of T cell receptor beta chains follows, all from one sample in a study of response to subunit inactivated influenza vaccine. TCRdb reprocessed the RT-PCR reads via MiXCR and lists one record per CDR3 protein. The sample carries hundreds of thousands of distinct CDR3 sequences, 21% recorded once. The sample in question was PBMCs from blood, obtained about 20 months after vaccination. The source is a man between 50 and 69 years old who received an inactivated influenza vaccine. Both conserved end residues are part of each CDR3. A D gene is named only where the DNA matches it firmly. Size is omitted from some rows. Given values are once, few, many or a class for expanded clones.

D gene,V gene,J gene,clone size,CDR3 DNA,CDR3 protein
NA,TRBV10-3,TRBJ2-7,NA,TGTGCCAGTTCCATACGCGACAGCTACGAGCAGTACTTC,CASSIRDSYEQYF
NA,TRBV5-6,TRBJ1-1,few,TGTGCCAGCAGCTTGGATGAAGGGGCGGCTTTCTTT,CASSLDEGAAFF
NA,TRBV7-9,TRBJ1-4,many,TGTGCCAGCAGTAAGGATCCGAGGGCTAATGAAAAACTGTTTTTT,CASSKDPRANEKLFF
TRBD1,TRBV7-2,TRBJ1-5,many,TGTGCCAGCAGCTTGGGACAGGCGAGCAATCAGCCCCAGCATTTT,CASSLGQASNQPQHF
TRBD1,TRBV6-2/TRBV6-3,TRBJ1-5,NA,TGTGCCAGCAGTTATCAGGGGGCCCATCAGCCCCAGCATTTT,CASSYQGAHQPQHF
NA,TRBV4-1,TRBJ1-1,NA,TGCGCCAGCAGCCAAGTTGCAGGGAAAAAGTTGAACACTGAAGCTTTCTTT,CASSQVAGKKLNTEAFF
NA,TRBV4-1,TRBJ1-4,many,TGCGCCAGCAGCCCCCTCGGGCCCGAGATCCCAACTAATGAAAAACTGTTTTTT,CASSPLGPEIPTNEKLFF
TRBD1,TRBV6-2/TRBV6-3,TRBJ2-7,few,TGTGCCAGCACCCGAAAGGGACAGCCACCCGTCTACGAGCAGTACTTC,CASTRKGQPPVYEQYF
TRBD1,TRBV2,TRBJ1-4,few,TGTGCCAGTATAAGACAGGGGGCCCCTGGAAAACTGTTTTTT,CASIRQGAPGKLFF
NA,TRBV15,TRBJ1-4,NA,TGTGCCACCAGCAGAGATCCGATTGAAAAACTGTTTTTT,CATSRDPIEKLFF
TRBD2,TRBV6-2/TRBV6-3,TRBJ2-1,NA,TGTGCCAGCAGTCACTTACAGGGACTAGCGGGAGTGAGCTCCTACAATGAGCAGTTCTTC,CASSHLQGLAGVSSYNEQFF
NA,TRBV12-3/TRBV12-4,TRBJ2-5,few,TGTGCCAGCAGTTTGAGGGGGTACCAAGAGACCCAGTACTTC,CASSLRGYQETQYF
NA,TRBV9,TRBJ1-1,NA,TGTGCCAGCAGCGTAGAACCCGGCAGGAACACTGAAGCTTTCTTT,CASSVEPGRNTEAFF
NA,TRBV28,TRBJ1-2,many,TGTGCCAGCAAGGCAGGGTCGGCTATCTATGGCTACACCTTC,CASKAGSAIYGYTF
TRBD1,TRBV20-1,TRBJ2-7,NA,TGCAGTGCTAGCTGGGACAGGGTATACGAGCAGTACTTC,CSASWDRVYEQYF
NA,TRBV9,TRBJ1-5,many,TGTGCCAGCAGCGCGGACACGAATCAGCCCCAGCATTTT,CASSADTNQPQHF
TRBD1,TRBV7-9,TRBJ1-3,few,TGTGCCAGCAGCCCCGGGACAGGGAATCGAGGAAACACCATATATTTT,CASSPGTGNRGNTIYF
NA,TRBV20-1,TRBJ1-2,few,TGCAGTGCTAGAGATTCGGGTAGAGGCTACACCTTC,CSARDSGRGYTF
TRBD1,TRBV20-1,TRBJ1-2,few,TGCAGTGCCCTACTCCGGGACAGCCTCTATGGCTACACCTTC,CSALLRDSLYGYTF
TRBD2,TRBV7-8,TRBJ2-1,NA,TGTGCCAGCAGCTTCCTTAGCGGGTACGGCGTCAATGAGCAGTTCTTC,CASSFLSGYGVNEQFF
NA,TRBV5-1,TRBJ2-2,NA,TGCGCCAGCAGCTTGGCCAGGGAACACGGGGAGCTGTTTTTT,CASSLAREHGELFF
NA,TRBV6-1,TRBJ1-5,NA,TGTGCCAGCAGTCGAACGACAGGACTTAATCAGCCCCAGCATTTT,CASSRTTGLNQPQHF
NA,TRBV5-1,TRBJ1-6,many,TGCGCCAGCAGCTTGGCCGTCCAGGGATATTCACCCCTCCACTTT,CASSLAVQGYSPLHF
TRBD1,TRBV2,TRBJ2-5,NA,TGTGCCAGCAGTCCCGGGACAGGGAAGTCAGAGACCCAGTACTTC,CASSPGTGKSETQYF
TRBD1,TRBV11-2,TRBJ2-4,few,TGTGCCAGCAGCTTAGAATGGGACAGGGGTGGATCCAAAAACATTCAGTACTTC,CASSLEWDRGGSKNIQYF
NA,TRBV4-3,TRBJ1-4,NA,TGCGCCAGCAGCCAAGATGACAGGTGGGGTAATGAAAAACTGTTTTTT,CASSQDDRWGNEKLFF
TRBD2,TRBV7-8,TRBJ2-3,few,TGTGCCAGCAGCTCCGACGGGAGCGAGCGGGGGGGCCCAGATACGCAGTATTTT,CASSSDGSERGGPDTQYF
TRBD2,TRBV20-1,TRBJ2-7,many,TGCAGTGCTAGAGATTTCTTGGCGGGAGAGGATGACGAGCAGTACTTC,CSARDFLAGEDDEQYF
NA,TRBV5-1,TRBJ1-1,few,TGCGCCAGCAGCTTCTCCGGGACACTGAACACTGAAGCTTTCTTT,CASSFSGTLNTEAFF
TRBD1,TRBV3-1,TRBJ1-1,NA,TGTGCCAGCAGCGCGAGGGGGCGAGCTGAAGCTTTCTTT,CASSARGRAEAFF
NA,TRBV7-9,TRBJ1-1,NA,TGTGCCAGCAGCTTAGATATCGGGAGGAACACTGAAGCTTTCTTT,CASSLDIGRNTEAFF
NA,TRBV9,TRBJ1-1,NA,TGTGCCAGCACCCCGGGGGTTAACAAGAACACTGAAGCTTTCTTT,CASTPGVNKNTEAFF
NA,TRBV7-8,TRBJ2-1,few,TGTGCCAGCAGCTTATCGGGCCTCCTGGCCTACAATGAGCAGTTCTTC,CASSLSGLLAYNEQFF
NA,TRBV5-1,TRBJ1-6,few,TGCGCCAGCAGCTATGCAGGGGAATCACCCCTCCACTTT,CASSYAGESPLHF
NA,TRBV14,TRBJ2-7,NA,TGTGCCAGCAGCCTGAAAGCGGCCAATAACCACGAGCAGTACTTC,CASSLKAANNHEQYF
TRBD1,TRBV7-8,TRBJ1-5,NA,TGTGCCAGCAGCCTCGCATCCTCAGGGGGAAGCAATCAGCCCCAGCATTTT,CASSLASSGGSNQPQHF
NA,TRBV5-1,TRBJ2-3,NA,TGCGCCAGCAGCTTGGACTTGAGAACGCAGTATTTT,CASSLDLRTQYF
NA,TRBV7-6,TRBJ1-2,many,TGTGCCAGCAGCTTACATTCCGCGGCGGGGGCTTATTATGGCTACACCTTC,CASSLHSAAGAYYGYTF
NA,TRBV11-2,TRBJ1-3,NA,TGTGCCAGCAGCTTAGATCTTTCTGGAAACACCATATATTTT,CASSLDLSGNTIYF
NA,TRBV5-6,TRBJ2-3,NA,TGTGCCAGCAGCTTGGCTCAGGGAGGTTTGGCAGATACGCAGTATTTT,CASSLAQGGLADTQYF
NA,TRBV12-3/TRBV12-4,TRBJ2-2,few,TGTGCCAGCAGGACTTTCAACACCGGGGAGCTGTTTTTT,CASRTFNTGELFF
NA,TRBV18,TRBJ1-2,NA,TGTGCCAGCTCACCAAATCAGGGAGACTATGGCTACACCTTC,CASSPNQGDYGYTF
NA,TRBV7-9,TRBJ2-1,NA,TGTGCCAGCAGCTTGGCGGGACTCCTGTATGAGCAGTTCTTC,CASSLAGLLYEQFF
NA,TRBV6-1,TRBJ1-6,many,TGTGCCAGCCGCGGTGGGGGTCGGCATTCACCCCTCCACTTT,CASRGGGRHSPLHF
TRBD1,TRBV12-3/TRBV12-4,TRBJ2-3,NA,TGTGCCAGCAGCTCTGGGGACAGACTCACAGATACGCAGTATTTT,CASSSGDRLTDTQYF
NA,TRBV12-3/TRBV12-4,TRBJ1-1,few,TGTGCCAGCAGTGTACGAGGGGCGTCTGAAGCTTTCTTT,CASSVRGASEAFF
TRBD2,TRBV7-9,TRBJ2-7,few,TGTGCCAGCAGCTTTAGCGGGGTCTACGAGCAGTACTTC,CASSFSGVYEQYF
TRBD1,TRBV7-9,TRBJ1-4,many,TGTGCCAGCAGCTTAGGACAGGGGTTTGAAAAACTGTTTTTT,CASSLGQGFEKLFF
TRBD1,TRBV6-5,TRBJ1-1,NA,TGTGCCAGCAGTTACCCTATCGGACAGGCGATGAACACTGAAGCTTTCTTT,CASSYPIGQAMNTEAFF
NA,TRBV14,TRBJ1-5,many,TGTGCCAGCAGCGAGGGGGGGGGTCAGCCCCAGCATTTT,CASSEGGGQPQHF
NA,TRBV3-1,TRBJ1-1,many,TGTGCCAGCAGCCAAATTCTCATGAACACTGAAGCTTTCTTT,CASSQILMNTEAFF
TRBD2,TRBV3-1,TRBJ2-3,NA,TGTGCCAGCAGCCAAGGGAAGAGCGGGGGGTCTAGCACAGATACGCAGTATTTT,CASSQGKSGGSSTDTQYF
TRBD2,TRBV12-3/TRBV12-4,TRBJ2-1,medium-sized,TGTGCCAGCAGTTTTATTAGCGGGGGGGCAAGGTCCCTCGCCTACAATGAGCAGTTCTTC,CASSFISGGARSLAYNEQFF
NA,TRBV20-1,TRBJ1-1,NA,TGCAGTGCTGCGCCGCCCGGTACTGAAGCTTTCTTT,CSAAPPGTEAFF
NA,TRBV10-3,TRBJ1-1,NA,TGTGCCATCAGTACTTCGTTGGCGAACACTGAAGCTTTCTTT,CAISTSLANTEAFF
NA,TRBV6-6,TRBJ2-7,few,TGTGCCAGCTCATATTCCGGGGCAGCTTCCTACGAGCAGTACTTC,CASSYSGAASYEQYF